This T cell receptor beta chain stems from a study of CD8 T cell repertoires and HIV-1 epitope variants. As for the study in general: Epitopes were three Gag families plus Nef HW9 and YT9. IL-2, IL-7 and IL-15 were added on days 3 and 7 of roughly ten-day cultures.

Produced via immunoSEQ multiplex PCR; TCRdb's table is partial and in-frame only. The sample has 5,000 to 8,000 clones, under 70% seen once. Germline assignment: CDR1 MNHEY and CDR2 SVGAGI. V lost 7 bases and J 2 bases, leaving 15 bases between the germline ends. There are 14 residues in the CDR3. Worth noting for this clone: Its target is unknown.

The sequence was collected from a male donor with HIV. The chain combines TRBV6-5 with TRBJ2-7; D remains ambiguous. Sample: cultured CD8+ T cells derived from PBMCs. The CDR3 here is CASKKPDPTYEQYF. The CDR3 nucleotides are TGTGCCAGCAAAAAGCCTGACCCAACCTACGAGCAGTACTTC.